This record looks at one T cell receptor beta chain sequence and its context. The antigen remains unidentified. V lost 5 bases to trimming and J lost 2 bases, with 15 bases between them. Germline assignment: CDR1 LNHNV and CDR2 YYDKDF (reference sequence). This CDR3 contains 15 residues. TCRdb re-called the reads with MiXCR, one entry per CDR3 protein. The sample has fewer than 1,000,000 distinct CDR3 sequences, 30% to 40% seen once. This sample is part of a study of T cell repertoires in cytomegalovirus infection. General study results and limits: HLA-C-restricted CMV-specific TCR beta clonotypes prevailed in the ex vivo response.

The receptor was isolated from a human donor in good health (CMV status not recorded). Some clones in this sample may be carry-over from other donors' samples. The sample consisted of cultured CD8+ T cells from PBMCs, taken from culture after CMV antigen stimulation. The chain is built from TRBV15 and TRBJ1-1, with D maybe TRBD1 (6 bases). This CDR3 is CATSRRQAKNTEAFF. Here the CDR3 DNA reads TGTGCCACCAGCCGGCGACAGGCCAAAAACACTGAAGCTTTCTTT.